Below are 21 T cell receptor beta chains sequenced from a single sample in a study of technical replicates of blood from a handful of donors. The repertoire was sequenced with immunoSEQ multiplex PCR; TCRdb's copy has only in-frame clones and lacks some. The sample consists of about 14,000 clones, around 86% of them appearing once. The specimen was PBMCs. These receptors were collected from a human donor in good health.

This chain connects TRBV7-8 to TRBJ2-1; 10 bases are a match to TRBD2. The CDR3 loop spans 16 amino acids. J gave up 4 bases and V 6 bases, and 9 bases lay outside the gene matches. The V gene's germline CDR1 is SGHVS and CDR2 FQNEAQ. The CDR3 here is CASSLTGTSAYNEQFF. The CDR3 bases are TGTGCCAGCAGTTTAACCGGGACTAGCGCGTACAATGAGCAGTTCTTC. Full variable domain (missing parts from reference TRBV7-8 and TRBJ2-1): GAGVSQSPRYKVAKRGQDVALRCDPISGHVSLFWYQQALGQGPEFLTYFQNEAQLDKSGLPSDRFFAERPEGSVSTLKIQRTQQEDSAVYLCASSLTGTSAYNEQFFGPGTRLTVL.

The chain links TRBV6-5 to TRBJ2-3; D perhaps matches TRBD1 (6 bases). There are 14 residues in the CDR3. The V end lost 6 bases, the J end lost 2 bases, and 12 bases lay between the germline ends. Germline V gives CDR1 MNHEY, CDR2 SVGAGI. CDR3 protein: CASRRTVSTDTQYF. CDR3 in DNA: TGTGCCAGCAGGAGGACAGTCTCCACAGATACGCAGTATTTT.

The chain recombines TRBV5-1 with TRBJ2-7, with 8 nucleotides matching TRBD1. Unmatched junction bases numbered 4, after V lost 0 bases and J lost 2 bases. The CDR3 length is 15 residues. Germline CDR1 reads SGHRS; CDR2 reads YFSETQ. The CDR3 loop is CASSLAGDRTYEQYF. The CDR3 region has the DNA TGCGCCAGCAGCTTGGCTGGGGACAGGACCTACGAGCAGTACTTC.

The rearrangement links TRBV9 to TRBJ1-5, with 8 bases identical to TRBD1. This CDR3 region has 16 residues. Trimming removed 0 bases from V and 4 bases from J; junction bases left unmatched: 6. Germline lookup yields CDR1 SGDLS and CDR2 YYNGEE. The CDR3 reads CASSVDGQGGNQPQHF. The CDR3 nucleotides read TGTGCCAGCAGCGTAGATGGACAGGGTGGAAATCAGCCCCAGCATTTT. Full variable domain (rest looked up from reference TRBV9 and TRBJ1-5): DSGVTQTPKHLITATGQRVTLRCSPRSGDLSVYWYQQSLDQGLQFLIQYYNGEERAKGNILERFSAQQFPDLHSELNLSSLELGDSALYFCASSVDGQGGNQPQHFGDGTRLSIL.

J is TRBJ2-1 and V is TRBV5-1; TRBD1 might be the D (6 bases). The CDR3 consists of 17 residues. The ends were cut back, 0 bases at V and 7 bases at J, with 20 bases in the middle. Germline-derived CDR1 and CDR2 are SGHRS and YFSETQ. The CDR3 loop reads CASSLESAQGSLNEQFF. In DNA form, the CDR3 reads TGCGCCAGCAGCTTGGAATCGGCGCAGGGGAGTTTAAATGAGCAGTTCTTC.

The chain has TRBV25-1 and TRBJ2-7; 8 bases map to TRBD2. CDR3 length: 15 residues. Looked up from germline, CDR1 is MGHDK and CDR2 is SYGVNS. V shed 3 bases, J shed 4 bases, and the junction held 8 bases outside the gene matches. This CDR3 reads CASSESSGGIYEQYF. In DNA form, the CDR3 reads TGTGCCAGCAGTGAGTCGAGCGGGGGCATATACGAGCAGTACTTC.

This clone was seen a handful of times. The chain is built from TRBV27 and TRBJ1-2; 7 nucleotides align to TRBD1. Germline loops: CDR1 MNHEY, CDR2 SMNVEV (reference sequence). The CDR3 length is 14 residues. Trimming cost V 5 bases and J 8 bases; bases outside gene matches: 11. In DNA, the CDR3 is TGTGCCAGCAGTGCGACAGGGATGTTGAGGGGCTACACCTTC. Its protein is CASSATGMLRGYTF.

This chain uses TRBV5-4 with TRBJ2-2, with 8 bases lining up with TRBD2. Germline V gene lookup returns CDR1 SGHNT and CDR2 YYREEE (reference sequence). The CDR3 contains 17 residues. The V gene end was trimmed by 0 bases and the J gene end by 4 bases; junction bases not matched to a gene: 8. The CDR3 coding sequence is TGTGCCAGCAGCTTGGGTGCATTGGCGGGAGGCACCGGGGAGCTGTTTTTT. It specifies CASSLGALAGGTGELFF.

This sequence joins TRBV11-2 and TRBJ2-7; no clear D gene. Trimming removed 3 bases from V and 5 bases from J, with 5 bases in between. Germline V gives CDR1 SGHAT, CDR2 FQNNGV. CDR3 length: 11 amino acids. CDR3 sequence: CASSFGDEQYF. The CDR3 nucleotides are TGTGCCAGCAGCTTCGGAGACGAGCAGTACTTC.

The V call is TRBV5-1, the J call TRBJ2-1, with 8 nucleotides matching TRBD2. Germline CDR1 reads SGHRS; CDR2 reads YFSETQ. After removal of 4 bases from V and 0 bases from J, the junction contained 6 bases not matched to a gene. This CDR3 region has 16 residues. The CDR3 is CASSPTSGSSYNEQFF. Written as DNA, the CDR3 is TGCGCCAGCAGCCCTACTAGCGGAAGCTCCTACAATGAGCAGTTCTTC.

The chain joins TRBV6-1 to TRBJ1-5, with TRBD1 matching 7 bases. J lost 4 bases, V lost 4 bases, and 7 bases had no gene match. The CDR3 spans 15 residues. In germline, CDR1 is MNHNS, CDR2 SASEGT. CDR3 in amino acids: CASSVGQIPNQPQHF. For the CDR3, the DNA is TGTGCCAGCAGTGTGGGACAGATCCCTAATCAGCCCCAGCATTTT.

V and J are TRBV10-3 and TRBJ2-7, with 9 bases that match TRBD2. Per the germline V gene, CDR1 is ENHRY and CDR2 is SYGVKD. With 0 bases clipped from V and 0 bases from J, the junction kept 3 bases outside the gene matches. The CDR3 totals 16 residues. DNA of the CDR3: TGTGCCATCAGTGAGTCGACTAGCGGAAGCTCCTACGAGCAGTACTTC. Translating it yields CAISESTSGSSYEQYF.

The chain is built from TRBV6-1 and TRBJ1-1; 7 bases are shared with TRBD1. This CDR3 is 14 amino acids long. Per germline, CDR1 MNHNS and CDR2 SASEGT. Germline trimming cut 11 bases from V and 0 bases from J; bases unmatched to any gene: 9. The CDR3 sequence: CAVKRTGLNTEAFF. CDR3 DNA sequence: TGTGCCGTAAAAAGGACAGGTTTGAACACTGAAGCTTTCTTT.

The rearrangement links TRBV7-2 to TRBJ2-2; 13 bases align to TRBD2. J gave up 5 bases and V 8 bases, and 5 bases lay outside the gene matches. From germline, CDR1 is SGHTA and CDR2 FQGNSA. The CDR3 is 15 residues long. CDR3 in DNA: TGTGCCAGCCCCCCGGGACTAGCGGGAACCGGGGAGCTGTTTTTT. This sequence encodes CASPPGLAGTGELFF.

V is TRBV2 and J is TRBJ2-1, with 13 bases identical to TRBD2. This CDR3 spans 15 amino acids. CDR1 is SNHLY, CDR2 FYNNEI, per germline. Trimming took 8 bases from V and 9 from J; bases not matched to a gene: 10. The CDR3 protein is CASQGTSGTLPEQFF. The CDR3 region has the DNA TGTGCCAGCCAAGGGACTAGCGGGACCCTACCTGAGCAGTTCTTC.

The rearrangement uses TRBV10-1 and TRBJ1-1, with D perhaps TRBD1 (6 bases). The CDR3 extends over 13 amino acids. The germline V and J ends were trimmed by 6 bases and 1 base, with 9 bases remaining between them. Germline V CDR1 and CDR2: WNHNN, SYGVQD (reference sequence). The CDR3 region has the DNA TGCGCCAGCAGGGGACAACCGAACACTGAAGCTTTCTTT. Amino acid sequence: CASRGQPNTEAFF.

The rearrangement links TRBV6-1 to TRBJ2-1; TRBD2 agrees at 7 bases. CDR3 length: 16 residues. The ends lost 3 bases at V and 7 bases at J; junction bases unmatched: 12. The germline gives CDR1 MNHNS, CDR2 SASEGT. CDR3 sequence: CASSESLGLVLNEQFF. CDR3 in DNA: TGTGCCAGCAGTGAGAGCCTTGGACTAGTTCTTAATGAGCAGTTCTTC.

Here the CDR3 DNA reads TGTGCCAGTAGTATAGAACTAGCGGGGGATTCCTACGAGCAGTACTTC. Encoded protein: CASSIELAGDSYEQYF. The V call is TRBV19, the J call TRBJ2-7, with 11 positions matching TRBD2. After removal of 0 bases from V and 1 base from J, the junction contained 2 bases not matched to a gene. The length of the CDR3 is 16 residues. Germline V lookup: CDR1 LNHDA, CDR2 SQIVND (reference sequence).

The chain uses TRBV6-1 and TRBJ2-1; 10 bases fit TRBD1. The CDR3 extends over 14 amino acids. In germline, CDR1 is MNHNS, CDR2 SASEGT. Losses at the gene ends were 5 bases for V and 6 bases for J; bases not matched to a gene: 4. DNA for the CDR3: TGTGCCAGCAGTCGGGACAGGGGCTTCAATGAGCAGTTCTTC. It codes for CASSRDRGFNEQFF.

V usage is TRBV19 and J usage is TRBJ2-1, with TRBD2 matching over 15 bases. There are 20 residues in the CDR3. J lost 6 bases, V lost 4 bases, and 16 bases had no gene match. From germline, CDR1 is LNHDA and CDR2 SQIVND (reference sequence). The CDR3 DNA is TGTGCCAGTAGTAAGGGACTAGCGGGAGGTCCTCGCCCATTACTCAATGAGCAGTTCTTC. Encoded protein: CASSKGLAGGPRPLLNEQFF.

This sequence joins TRBV5-1 and TRBJ1-2; 9 bases agree with TRBD1. V trimming: 4 bases; J trimming: 1 base; junction bases outside the gene matches: 8. Germline V lookup: CDR1 SGHRS, CDR2 YFSETQ. The CDR3 has 16 amino acids. The CDR3 loop is CASSPRTGGHNYGYTF. The CDR3 region has the DNA TGCGCCAGCAGCCCGAGAACAGGGGGCCATAACTATGGCTACACCTTC.